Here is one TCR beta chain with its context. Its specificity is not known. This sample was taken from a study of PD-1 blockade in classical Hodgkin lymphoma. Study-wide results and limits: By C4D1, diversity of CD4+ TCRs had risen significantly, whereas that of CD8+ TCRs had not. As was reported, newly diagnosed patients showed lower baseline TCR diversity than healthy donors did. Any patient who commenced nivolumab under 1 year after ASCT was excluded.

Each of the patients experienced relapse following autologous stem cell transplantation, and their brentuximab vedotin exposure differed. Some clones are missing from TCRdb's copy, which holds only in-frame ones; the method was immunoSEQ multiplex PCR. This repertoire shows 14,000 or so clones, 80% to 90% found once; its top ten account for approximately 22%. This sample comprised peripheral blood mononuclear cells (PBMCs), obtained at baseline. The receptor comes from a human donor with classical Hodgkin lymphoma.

The CDR3 region is CASSLGFANEKLFF. The CDR3, as DNA: TGTGCCAGCAGCTTAGGGTTTGCTAATGAAAAACTGTTTTTT. The V and J genes are TRBV7-9 and TRBJ1-4; D gene ambiguous. Germline CDR1 is SEHNR and CDR2 is FQNEAQ (reference sequence). The V end was cut by 1 base, the J end by 3 bases, with 6 bases between. The CDR3 consists of 14 residues.